The 7 T cell receptor beta chains given below trace back to one sample, sequenced in a study of long-term antiretroviral therapy in people with HIV. The libraries were made with immunoSEQ v3.0 at survey level. TCRdb keeps only in-frame clones here, not all; method: immunoSEQ multiplex PCR. Of almost 35,000 clones listed, roughly 94% were seen once; the top ten hold 3.5% to 4.5%. The sequenced sample was unsorted PBMCs, obtained around 5.3 years after starting antiretroviral therapy. Every receptor here comes from a woman aged 50 to 65 with HIV.

The chain recombines TRBV10-3 with TRBJ2-7; TRBD1 agrees at 9 bases. The CDR3 covers 15 residues. Germline CDR1 reads ENHRY; CDR2 reads SYGVKD. V lost 5 bases, J lost 4 bases, and 9 bases stayed unmatched. The CDR3 loop reads CAISKGDRAKYEQYF. The CDR3 DNA reads TGTGCCATCAGTAAAGGGGACAGGGCTAAGTACGAGCAGTACTTC.

The chain uses TRBV21-1 and TRBJ1-2; TRBD1, as called in the table, went unchecked against the DNA. TRBV21-1 is noted as a pseudogene. The CDR3 covers 16 residues. The DNA for the CDR3 is TGTGCCAGCAGCCCCCCGGGACAGGGTCCGGGGATGGGCTACACCTTC. Its translation: CASSPPGQGPGMGYTF.

This chain connects TRBV2 to TRBJ2-3; no definite D call. The V end was cut by 6 bases, the J end by 5 bases, with 3 bases between. Germline CDR1 reads SNHLY; CDR2 reads FYNNEI. The CDR3 consists of 10 residues. CDR3 residues: CASRGDTQYF. In DNA form, the CDR3 reads TGTGCCAGCAGGGGAGATACGCAGTATTTT.

The rearrangement links TRBV7-8 to TRBJ1-5; D unresolved. Trimming took 5 bases from V and 5 from J, leaving 16 bases between them. The V gene's germline CDR1 is SGHVS and CDR2 FQNEAQ. The CDR3 totals 15 residues. CDR3 in amino acids: CASSGGPLRDQPQHF. In nucleotides, the CDR3 is TGTGCCAGCAGCGGAGGACCGTTACGCGATCAGCCCCAGCATTTT.

The V gene is TRBV11-2, the J gene TRBJ2-5; no clear D gene. CDR1 is SGHAT, CDR2 FQNNGV, per germline. Trimming shortened V by 2 bases and J by 4 bases, and 2 bases separated the two germline ends. The CDR3 is 11 residues long. CDR3 nucleotide sequence: TGTGCCAGCAGCTTATCAGAGACCCAGTACTTC. Its protein product is CASSLSETQYF.

J is TRBJ2-7 and V is TRBV30, with D maybe TRBD1 (6 bases). V was pared by 3 bases and J by 0 bases, with 15 bases between. This CDR3 is built from 15 residues. Looked up from germline, CDR1 is GTSNPN and CDR2 is SVGIG (reference sequence). CDR3 sequence (DNA): TGTGCCTGGAGACGACAGGCCTCCCCCTCCTACGAGCAGTACTTC. Protein sequence: CAWRRQASPSYEQYF.

The chain carries TRBV9 and TRBJ1-1; D gene unclear. Trimming pared 2 bases from V and 2 bases from J, leaving 7 bases between. CDR1 is SGDLS and CDR2 is YYNGEE in the germline V gene. The CDR3 loop spans 13 amino acids. CDR3 protein: CASSVRVNTEAFF. The CDR3 DNA is TGTGCCAGCAGCGTCCGGGTCAACACTGAAGCTTTCTTT.